This T cell receptor (beta chain) comes out of a study of CD8 T cells in Susac syndrome. RNA amounts of roughly 0.45 to 1 ug underwent reverse transcription with random hexamers. Across 54 Vbeta and 13 Jbeta, TCR beta CDR3 was amplified with immunoSEQ multiplex PCR. TCRdb itself ran the immunoSEQ multiplex PCR reads through MiXCR, one entry per CDR3 protein. The repertoire holds 150,000 to 190,000 distinct CDR3 sequences, 90% to 95% seen once, with roughly 0.21% in the top ten. Control patients had untreated stable or active relapsing-remitting multiple sclerosis by revised McDonald criteria. While CD8+ and CD4+ T cells were isolated negatively, TEMRA cells were enriched by FACS. Trimming removed 1 base from V and 4 bases from J, with 10 bases in between. The V gene's germline CDR1 is SSHAT and CDR2 FNYEAQ (reference sequence). The CDR3 spans 15 residues.

This TCR came from a human donor with multiple sclerosis. Sequenced: CD8+ T cells from PBMCs. The rearrangement joins TRBV7-7 to TRBJ2-2, with TRBD2 as a possible D gene (6 bases). The CDR3 nucleotides read TGTGCCAGCAGCTTAGAGGCTAGCGTCACCGGGGAGCTGTTTTTT. Translating gives CASSLEASVTGELFF.